This T cell receptor beta chain is from a study of vaccination and CD4 T cells after COVID-19 (dated by TCRdb to the early 2020s). In terms of the full investigation: The convalescent cohort included six males and four females, with two Hispanic individuals, seven Caucasians, two Asians and one multiracial person. Participants received two doses of either the Pfizer-BioNTech BNT162b2 vaccine (n=8) or the Moderna mRNA-1273 vaccine (n=2). Post-COVID blood samples from convalescent patients were collected a median of about 100 days after diagnosis, with a range of 35 to 161 days. Post-vaccine blood samples were obtained a median of approximately 74 days after the second vaccine dose, with a range of 14 to 241 days. For stimulating the cultures, overlapping spike peptide pools were used, derived from SARS-CoV-2 as well as from the common cold coronaviruses HCoV-NL63, HCoV-OC43 and HCoV-229E. As controls, cultures received a CEFX viral epitope pool (the positive control), an HIV-1 Nef peptide pool (the negative control), or no peptide at all. The spike-specific CD4+ TCR repertoire was compared before and after mRNA vaccination in approximately ten COVID-19 convalescent patients and a few infection-naive healthy vaccine recipients.

This clonotype was seen more than once but under ten times. What this receptor recognizes is not known. Base qualities were left out, and no much larger clone turns up one base away. The full study reports these points: An increase in the median number of SARS-CoV-2-reactive clonotypes from approximately 21 after infection to 38 after vaccination was observed, but the change was not found to be significant. Only a relatively small number of convalescent patients were included in the study, and early timepoints following natural infection were not analyzed. Among convalescent patients, a median about 90% of the SARS-CoV-2-reactive clones seen after vaccination appeared only after vaccination, which suggests priming specific to the vaccine. Of the vaccine-specific clones found in convalescent patients, nearly all (304 of 307) were mono-reactive for SARS-CoV-2 spike instead of being cross-reactive with common cold coronaviruses.

The sample's treatment or condition label is to be understood as: roughly 11-day PBMC culture with coronavirus spike peptide pools or control peptides (ViraFEST assay). To expand antigen-specific T cells with peptide pools and then pick out the expanded clonotypes through TCR sequencing, the study relied on the ViraFEST assay. Negative nucleocapsid antibody tests taken both before and after vaccination confirmed that the healthy vaccine recipients had no prior SARS-CoV-2 infection. Each well held some 2 million PBMCs cultured in IMDM containing approximately 5% human AB serum and around 9.2 IU/ml IL-2, with around 9.2 ug/ml peptide pools added. Half of the culture medium was replaced with fresh IL-2-containing medium on days 3 and 7. Once the cells had been in culture for ten to eleven days, the EasySep CD4+ T cell isolation kit was used to isolate CD4+ T cells by negative selection. Ficoll-Paque Plus gradient centrifugation was used to isolate PBMCs from whole blood, and the isolated PBMCs were then either used fresh or cryopreserved at -140C. Each culture condition was generally run in triplicate wells.

Library preparation was by PCR. TCR sequencing of DNA from cultured CD4+ T cells used the Oncomine TCR Beta short-read assay at the Johns Hopkins FTIC core. The QIAamp micro DNA kit was used to extract genomic DNA from the cultured CD4+ T cells. Oncomine TCR Beta libraries from cultured CD4+ T cells were pooled using unique dual indexes and sequenced on an Illumina iSeq 100. On the study's bioinformatics: Non-productive sequences were filtered out, and CDR3s that did not start with C, did not end with F or W, or were shorter than 7 amino acids were discarded. The MANAFEST web application was used to identify antigen-specific clonotypes by comparing peptide-stimulated wells against reference wells and other culture wells. For a clone to be called positive, the clone needed an FDR below 0.05, an odds ratio above 5, and a productive frequency above 0.1% in at least two of three replicate wells. A clonotype was classed as cross-reactive if the clonotype showed significant expansion both in SARS-CoV-2 spike wells and in at least one common cold coronavirus spike condition. Using R version 3.6.1, CDR3 homology was evaluated through Levenshtein distances (stringdist) along with unrooted phylogenetic trees (ape). The public sequencing data were trimmed at Q25 with fastp and processed into clonotypes with MiXCR by TCRdb, which kept only in-frame beta chains. Duplicate CDR3 protein sequences are folded into a single record with the most common DNA and genes. These V and J calls originate from TCRdb's pipeline instead of the authors' own analysis. In this sample the table shows approximately 12,000 distinct CDR3 sequences, about a third of which occur a single time. The ten top clones hold roughly 35% of the sample.

V loses 0 bases of germline sequence and J loses 0 bases, and the interval between the two ends is 21 bases. CDR1 and CDR2 are read off the germline V gene (reference sequence) as GTSNPN and SVGIG. Spanning cysteine to phenylalanine, the CDR3 consists of 18 amino acids. Here the CDR3 DNA is all that survives: 54 bases in frame from base 1. The source of this sequence is a human donor who received a COVID-19 vaccine. Here the sequenced sample was CD4+ T cells from blood, cultured in vitro, taken before SARS-CoV-2 vaccination. In this chain, TRBV30 is recombined with TRBJ2-7; the D gene remains uncertain. The bases read TGTGCCTGGAGTGTTTGGTCCGGGTCCCAAAGAAGCTCCTACGAGCAGTACTTC. This gives the protein CAWSVWSGSQRSSYEQYF.